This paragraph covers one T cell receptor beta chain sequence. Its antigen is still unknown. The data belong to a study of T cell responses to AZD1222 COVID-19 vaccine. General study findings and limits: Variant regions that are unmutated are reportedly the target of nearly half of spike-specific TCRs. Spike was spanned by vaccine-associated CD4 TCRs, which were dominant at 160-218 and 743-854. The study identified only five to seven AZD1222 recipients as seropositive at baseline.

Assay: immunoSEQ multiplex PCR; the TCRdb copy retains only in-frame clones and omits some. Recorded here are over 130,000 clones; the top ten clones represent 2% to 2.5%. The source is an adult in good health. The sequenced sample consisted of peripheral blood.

CDR3 nucleotide sequence: TGCGCCAGCAGCCTCCTACTGAACACTGAAGCTTTCTTT. It yields the protein CASSLLLNTEAFF. J is TRBJ1-1 and V is TRBV5-1; D is uncertain. The CDR3 is 13 amino acids. CDR1 and CDR2 (germline): SGHRS, YFSETQ. Trimming removed 4 bases at V and 0 bases at J, with 7 bases between.